Here is one TCR beta chain with its context. The antigen remains unidentified. The CDR3 is made up of 16 amino acids. Germline V gene sequence: CDR1 LGHNA, CDR2 YSLEER. V was trimmed by 0 bases and J by 4 bases, leaving 13 bases between them. The data stem from a study of PD-1 blockade in classical Hodgkin lymphoma. Points from the study as a whole: It was CD4+ TCR diversity, not CD8+, that rose significantly by C4D1. Baseline TCR diversity was reportedly lower in newly diagnosed patients than in healthy donors. It was reported as lower still in relapsed/refractory patients.

Sequenced by immunoSEQ multiplex PCR; TCRdb stores in-frame clones only, minus some. The table has under 20,000 clones, approximately 88% seen once. No patient escaped relapse after autologous stem cell transplantation, and brentuximab vedotin exposure varied. This chain connects TRBV4-3 to TRBJ1-3; D uncertain. This TCR was recovered from a human donor with classical Hodgkin lymphoma. Sequences were derived from peripheral blood mononuclear cells (PBMCs), sampled at baseline. For the CDR3, the DNA is TGCGCCAGCAGCCAAGACCCGGGTGTCACAGGAAACACCATATATTTT. Amino acids: CASSQDPGVTGNTIYF.